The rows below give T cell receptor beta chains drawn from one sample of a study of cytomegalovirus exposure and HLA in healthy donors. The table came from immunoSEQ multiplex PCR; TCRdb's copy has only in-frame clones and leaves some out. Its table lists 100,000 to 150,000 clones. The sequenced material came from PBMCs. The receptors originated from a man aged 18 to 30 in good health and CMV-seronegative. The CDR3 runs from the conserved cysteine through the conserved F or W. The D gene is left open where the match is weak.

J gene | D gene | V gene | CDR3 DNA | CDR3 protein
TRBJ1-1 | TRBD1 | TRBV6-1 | TGTGCCAGCAGTGAATACTGGGGGAAGGGGGCGGAGAACACTGAAGCTTTCTTT | CASSEYWGKGAENTEAFF
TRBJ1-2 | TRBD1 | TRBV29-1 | TGCAGTGTTGACGACAGGGCATACGGCTACACCTTC | CSVDDRAYGYTF
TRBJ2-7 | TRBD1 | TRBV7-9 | TGTGCCAGCAGCTGGACAGGGCTCGAGCAGTACTTC | CASSWTGLEQYF
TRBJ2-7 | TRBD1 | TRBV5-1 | TGCGCCAGCAGCTTGGTTAGGGGGCAGCACTACGAGCAGTACTTC | CASSLVRGQHYEQYF
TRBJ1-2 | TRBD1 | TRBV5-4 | TGTGCCAGCAGTCCGCGACAGGGGGCGAACTATGGCTACACCTTC | CASSPRQGANYGYTF
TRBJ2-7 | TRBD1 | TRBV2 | TGTGCCAGCAGGGAGACAGGGGTGGGAGTCTACGAGCAGTACTTC | CASRETGVGVYEQYF
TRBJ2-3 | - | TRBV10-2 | TGCGCCAGCAGGACTTACACAGATACGCAGTATTTT | CASRTYTDTQYF
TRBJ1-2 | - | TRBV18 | TGTGCCAGCCAAGCGGGAAACCAGGGCTACTATGGCTACACCTTC | CASQAGNQGYYGYTF
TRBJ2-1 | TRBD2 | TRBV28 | TGTGCCAGCAGTTTCCTTAGCGGGAAGCAGTTCTTC | CASSFLSGKQFF
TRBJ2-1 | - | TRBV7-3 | TGTGCCAGCAGCTTAGTTTCAACGTTCAGCTCCTACAATGAGCAGTTCTTC | CASSLVSTFSSYNEQFF
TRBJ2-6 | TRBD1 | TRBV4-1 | TGCGCCAGCAGCCAAAATACGCCGGGACAGGGCTCTGGGGCCAACGTCCTGACTTTC | CASSQNTPGQGSGANVLTF
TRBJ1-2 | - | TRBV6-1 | TGTGCCAGCAGTGATAGGGGTGGCTACACCTTC | CASSDRGGYTF
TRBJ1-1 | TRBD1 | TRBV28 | TGTGCCAGCAGCGGAGACAGGGACCTATACACTGAAGCTTTCTTT | CASSGDRDLYTEAFF
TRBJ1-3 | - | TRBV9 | TGTGCCAGCAGCGTAGGTGGGACTTCTGGAAACACCATATATTTT | CASSVGGTSGNTIYF
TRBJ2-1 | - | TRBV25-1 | TGTGCCAGCAGTTTATCGAGTTACAATGAGCAGTTCTTC | CASSLSSYNEQFF
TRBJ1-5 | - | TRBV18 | TGTGCCAGCTCATCCCGAGGGTACAGCAATCAGCCCCAGCATTTT | CASSSRGYSNQPQHF
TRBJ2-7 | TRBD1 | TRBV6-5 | TGTGCCAGCAGACGGACAGGGAACTACGAGCAGTACTTC | CASRRTGNYEQYF
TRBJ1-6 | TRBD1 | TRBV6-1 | TGTGCCAGCATAACAGGGGGTATGTCACCCCTCCACTTT | CASITGGMSPLHF
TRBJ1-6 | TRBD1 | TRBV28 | TGTGCCAGCAGTTTAATAGGCTTCAGTTTGGCAGGGGGAGGCTCACCCCTCCACTTT | CASSLIGFSLAGGGSPLHF
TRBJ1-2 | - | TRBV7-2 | TGTGCCAGCAGCTTAGTAAGGGGCTTAAGCGAAAACTATGGCTACACCTTC | CASSLVRGLSENYGYTF
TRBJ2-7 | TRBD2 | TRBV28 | TGTGCCAGCAGTGGGCTAGCGGGAGGAGGGGGGCTTAGCTCCTACGAGCAGTACTTC | CASSGLAGGGGLSSYEQYF
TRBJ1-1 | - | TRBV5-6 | TGTGCCAGCAGCTTTGCCGGCACTGAAGCTTTCTTT | CASSFAGTEAFF
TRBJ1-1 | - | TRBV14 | TGTGCCAGCAGCCAATACAGGAACACTGAAGCTTTCTTT | CASSQYRNTEAFF
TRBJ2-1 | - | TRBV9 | TGTGCCAGCAGCGTAGCGTCTCAGAACAATGAGCAGTTCTTC | CASSVASQNNEQFF
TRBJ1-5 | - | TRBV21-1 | TGTGCCAGCAGCAAAGTAGGGACAGGGGGCCGGCGGAATCAGCCCCAGCATTTT | CASSKVGTGGRRNQPQHF
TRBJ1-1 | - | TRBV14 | TGTGCCAGCAGCCAAACCAGGGGTGATACTGAAGCTTTCTTT | CASSQTRGDTEAFF
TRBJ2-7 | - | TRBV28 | TGTGCCAGCAGAGTGGGACACCCCACGGGGGAGCAGTACTTC | CASRVGHPTGEQYF
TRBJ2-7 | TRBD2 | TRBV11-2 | TGTGCCAGCAGCACGGCCACTAGCGGGAGCGGCGAGCAGTACTTC | CASSTATSGSGEQYF
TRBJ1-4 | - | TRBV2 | TGTGCCAGCAGGAACTGGGAGGAAAAACTGTTTTTT | CASRNWEEKLFF
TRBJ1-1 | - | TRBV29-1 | TGCAGCGTTGGGGGGGGTTATACTGAAGCTTTCTTT | CSVGGGYTEAFF
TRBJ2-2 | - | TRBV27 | TGTGCCAGCAGTTTGGGGGGGGCCCTCACCGGGGAGCTGTTTTTT | CASSLGGALTGELFF
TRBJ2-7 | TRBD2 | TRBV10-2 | TGCGCCAGCCGGAGGGCTAGCGGGGGGGGTCCCTACGAGCAGTACTTC | CASRRASGGGPYEQYF
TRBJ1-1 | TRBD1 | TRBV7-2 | TGTGCCAGCAGATCCCGACAGGGGGCCGGGGACACTGAAGCTTTCTTT | CASRSRQGAGDTEAFF
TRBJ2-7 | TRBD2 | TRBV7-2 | TGTGCCAGCAGCTTAGGGACTAGCAGCTACGAGCAGTACTTC | CASSLGTSSYEQYF
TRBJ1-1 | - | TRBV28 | TGTGCCAGCACCCCGACCCAGGGGACCGGAACGACTGAAGCTTTCTTT | CASTPTQGTGTTEAFF
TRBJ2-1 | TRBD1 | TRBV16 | TGTGCCAGCAGCCCAAATTCAGGACAGGGGACACACAATGAGCAGTTCTTC | CASSPNSGQGTHNEQFF
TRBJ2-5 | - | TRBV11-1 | TGTGCCAGCAGCTTCTTTAGAGGGGAGACCCAGTACTTC | CASSFFRGETQYF
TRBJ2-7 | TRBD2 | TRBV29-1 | TGCAGCGTTGCGGGACTAGCGGGACAGTACGAGCAGTACTTC | CSVAGLAGQYEQYF
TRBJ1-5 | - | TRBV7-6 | TGTGCCAGCAGCTTAGCCCCAGATAGCAATCAGCCCCAGCATTTT | CASSLAPDSNQPQHF
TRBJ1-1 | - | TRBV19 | TGTGCCAGTAGTGGACAGCTTGAAGCTTTCTTT | CASSGQLEAFF
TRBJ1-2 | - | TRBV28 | TGTGCCAGCAGCAACGTGGGGCCCTCCTATGGCTACACCTTC | CASSNVGPSYGYTF
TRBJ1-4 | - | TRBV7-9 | TGTGCCAGCAGCTTAGTATCGGGCAGGGAACGTGAAAAACTGTTTTTT | CASSLVSGREREKLFF
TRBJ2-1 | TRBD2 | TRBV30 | TGTGCCTGGAGTGAACTAGCGGGGGGGCTTGAGCAGTTCTTC | CAWSELAGGLEQFF
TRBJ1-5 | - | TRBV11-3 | TGTGCCAGCAGCCGGGGGGGGGATCAGCCCCAGCATTTT | CASSRGGDQPQHF
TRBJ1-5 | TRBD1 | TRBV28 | TGTGCCAGCAGCTTCCCCGTTAAGGGGGCTTCGCAGCCCCAGCATTTT | CASSFPVKGASQPQHF
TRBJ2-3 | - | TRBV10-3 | TGTGCCATCGAAGGGGGGGGGACAGATACGCAGTATTTT | CAIEGGGTDTQYF
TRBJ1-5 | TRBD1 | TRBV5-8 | TGTGCCAGCAGCCCGGGGACAGCAGTAGGTCAGCCCCAGCATTTT | CASSPGTAVGQPQHF
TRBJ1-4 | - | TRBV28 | TGTGCCAGCAGTTTAGTTCCGGCCCCCAGTATAATACAGGCCCCTCCTGAAAAACTGTTTTTT | CASSLVPAPSIIQAPPEKLFF